Each of the 10 T cell receptor beta chains below was sequenced from the same sample in a study of blood T cells in healthy people across ages. It was with a sample-barcoded 5' primer and a J-beta primer mix that a second PCR of about 6 to 12 cycles was run. TCRdb called the 5' RACE reads again in MiXCR, with one record for every CDR3 protein. Of around 1.5 million distinct CDR3 sequences detected, 42% appear once; the ten largest clones hold 7.9%. The sequenced sample consisted of blood. Receptor source: a woman younger than 30 in good health.

The J gene is TRBJ2-3, the V gene TRBV12-3 or TRBV12-4, with D uncertain. This CDR3 is built from 12 residues. Trimming took off 5 bases at V and 12 bases at J, with 15 bases between the two ends. The CDR3 loop is CASSKSSRLQYF. The CDR3 bases are TGTGCCAGCAGTAAAAGTAGCAGGCTTCAGTATTTT.

The chain uses TRBV5-4 and TRBJ2-3; D is uncertain. Trimming cost V 5 bases and J 6 bases, with 16 bases left between them. CDR3 length: 14 amino acids. Germline-derived CDR1 and CDR2 are SGHNT and YYREEE (reference sequence). CDR3 DNA: TGTGCCAGCAGACTGGAAGCAGTCCCTGATACGCAGTATTTT. It translates to CASRLEAVPDTQYF. Full variable domain (rest looked up from reference TRBV5-4 and TRBJ2-3): ETGVTQSPTHLIKTRGQQVTLRCSSQSGHNTVSWYQQALGQGPQFIFQYYREEENGRGNFPPRFSGLQFPNYSSELNVNALELDDSALYLCASRLEAVPDTQYFGPGTRLTVL.

Concerning this clonotype: A junction end diverges from the germline sequence, so it may reflect a read error. V usage is TRBV15 and J usage is TRBJ1-3; D not resolved. Germline assignment: CDR1 LNHNV and CDR2 YYDKDF (reference sequence). The CDR3 length is 16 residues. CDR3 sequence reads: CTTTSQPPSSGNTIYF. CDR3 nucleotide sequence: TGTACCACCACCTCCCAGCCCCCGAGCTCTGGAAACACCATATATTTT. The full variable domain, rest sourced from reference TRBV15 and TRBJ1-3, is DAMVIQNPRYQVTQFGKPVTLSCSQTLNHNVMYWYQQKSSQAPKLLFHYYDKDFNNEADTPDNFQSRRPNTSFCFLDIRSPGLGDTAMYLCTTTSQPPSSGNTIYFGEGSWLTVV.

This clonotype occurred a few times. V usage is TRBV6-5 and J usage is TRBJ1-2; maybe TRBD1 (5 bases). The CDR3 has 14 residues. The V end was cut by 3 bases, the J end by 6 bases, with 14 bases between. Germline V gene lookup returns CDR1 MNHEY and CDR2 SVGAGI. DNA for the CDR3: TGTGCCAGCAGTTATGGCCAGGGAAACAATGGCTACACCTTC. This translates into CASSYGQGNNGYTF.

The CDR3 reads CSARGSGTVNTGELFF. The CDR3, as DNA: TGCAGTGCTAGGGGATCCGGGACGGTGAACACCGGGGAGCTGTTTTTT. The chain carries TRBV20-1 and TRBJ2-2, with D perhaps TRBD1 or TRBD2 (5 bases each). Trimming shortened V by 3 bases and J by 1 base, and 15 bases separated the two germline ends. There are 16 residues in the CDR3. Germline V gene sequence: CDR1 DFQATT, CDR2 SNEGSKA (reference sequence).

The rearrangement links TRBV12-3 or TRBV12-4 to TRBJ1-5; D is possibly TRBD1 (6 bases). Trimming left V 5 bases short and J 0 bases short, with 14 bases between. The CDR3 loop spans 16 amino acids. This CDR3 reads CASSRTEGYSNQPQHF. The CDR3 DNA reads TGTGCCAGCAGTCGGACAGAAGGTTATAGCAATCAGCCCCAGCATTTT.

This chain links TRBV12-3 or TRBV12-4 with TRBJ1-1; no definite D call. The CDR3 sequence is 14 residues long. V was clipped by 7 bases and J by 1 base, with 13 bases between them. The CDR3 nucleotides are TGTGCCAGCATTCCCGTCTGGGGGAACACTGAAGCTTTCTTT. Protein product: CASIPVWGNTEAFF.

CDR3 sequence (DNA): TGTGCCAGCAGCGCCCCACCTGGGCACTACGAGCAGTACTTC. Protein product: CASSAPPGHYEQYF. The genes are TRBV7-2 and TRBJ2-7, with D hard to call. Germline assignment: CDR1 SGHTA and CDR2 FQGNSA. CDR3 size: 14 residues. V was cut by 5 bases and J by 3 bases, with 14 bases left in between. Full variable domain (remainder filled in from reference TRBV7-2 and TRBJ2-7): GAGVSQSPSNKVTEKGKDVELRCDPISGHTALYWYRQSLGQGLEFLIYFQGNSAPDKSGLPSDRFSAERTGGSVSTLTIQRTQQEDSAVYLCASSAPPGHYEQYFGPGTRLTVT.

This chain connects TRBV9 to TRBJ2-3; TRBD2 might be the D (5 bases). The V and J ends lost 3 bases and 2 bases respectively, with 13 bases between them. The CDR3 sequence is 15 residues long. Germline V CDR1 and CDR2: SGDLS, YYNGEE. CDR3 nucleotides: TGTGCCAGCAGCGCCGACTACGCCTACACAGATACGCAGTATTTT. Encoded protein: CASSADYAYTDTQYF.

This chain connects TRBV12-3 or TRBV12-4 to TRBJ2-5, with D tentatively TRBD2 (5 bases). V was trimmed by 6 bases and J by 3 bases, leaving 14 bases between them. The CDR3 is made up of 14 amino acids. CDR3 DNA: TGTGCCAGCAGACCCGGGCCGGGGAAAGAGACCCAGTACTTC. Translating it yields CASRPGPGKETQYF.